This T cell receptor (beta chain) was sequenced in a study of blood T cells in healthy people across ages. Points from the study as a whole: A roughly linear fall in TCR beta diversity per million T cells was seen with increasing age.

A word on this clonotype: Antigen: not known.

A J-beta primer mix and a sample-barcoded 5' primer were used in a second PCR of about 7 to 11 cycles. Carrying 12 random nucleotides, a template-switch adaptor labeled each individual cDNA molecule. From the 5' RACE reads, TCRdb called clonotypes with MiXCR, one entry per CDR3 protein. The data show about 830,000 distinct CDR3 sequences, around two thirds seen once. Sequencing was carried out using blood. The TCR was taken from a man younger than 45 in good health.

The CDR3 sequence is CASSPPGQGVINEQFF. In nucleotides, the CDR3 is TGTGCCAGCAGTCCACCGGGACAGGGGGTTATCAATGAGCAGTTCTTC. The chain combines TRBV27 with TRBJ2-1; 11 nucleotides agree with TRBD1. The CDR3 runs to 16 residues. Germline V lookup: CDR1 MNHEY, CDR2 SMNVEV (reference sequence). Trimming cost V 5 bases and J 6 bases; bases outside gene matches: 9.